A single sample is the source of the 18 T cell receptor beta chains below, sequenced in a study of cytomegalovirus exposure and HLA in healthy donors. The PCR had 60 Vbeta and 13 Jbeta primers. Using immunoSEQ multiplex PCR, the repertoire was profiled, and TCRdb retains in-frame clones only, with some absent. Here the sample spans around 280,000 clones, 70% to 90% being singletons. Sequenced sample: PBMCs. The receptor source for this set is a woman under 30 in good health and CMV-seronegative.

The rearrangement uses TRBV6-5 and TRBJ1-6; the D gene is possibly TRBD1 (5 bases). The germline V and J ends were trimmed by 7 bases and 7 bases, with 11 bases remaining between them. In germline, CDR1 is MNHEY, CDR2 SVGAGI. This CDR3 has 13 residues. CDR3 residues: CASNEQGNSPLHF. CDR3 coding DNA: TGTGCCAGCAACGAGCAGGGAAATTCACCCCTCCACTTT.

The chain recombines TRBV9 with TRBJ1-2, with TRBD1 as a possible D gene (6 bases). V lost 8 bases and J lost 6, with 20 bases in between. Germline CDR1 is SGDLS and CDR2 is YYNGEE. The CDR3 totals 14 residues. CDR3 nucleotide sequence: TGTGCCAGTGGGGCCCCGGACAGACAGGATGGCTACACCTTC. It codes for CASGAPDRQDGYTF. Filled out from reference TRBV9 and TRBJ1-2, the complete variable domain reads DSGVTQTPKHLITATGQRVTLRCSPRSGDLSVYWYQQSLDQGLQFLIQYYNGEERAKGNILERFSAQQFPDLHSELNLSSLELGDSALYFCASGAPDRQDGYTFGSGTRLTVV.

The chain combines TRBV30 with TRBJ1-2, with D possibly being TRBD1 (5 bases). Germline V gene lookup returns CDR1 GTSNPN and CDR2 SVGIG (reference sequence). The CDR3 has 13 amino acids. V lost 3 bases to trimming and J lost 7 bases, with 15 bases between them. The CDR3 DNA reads TGTGCCTGGAGCGGGGGAACGTCTGGTGGCTACACCTTC. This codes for CAWSGGTSGGYTF.

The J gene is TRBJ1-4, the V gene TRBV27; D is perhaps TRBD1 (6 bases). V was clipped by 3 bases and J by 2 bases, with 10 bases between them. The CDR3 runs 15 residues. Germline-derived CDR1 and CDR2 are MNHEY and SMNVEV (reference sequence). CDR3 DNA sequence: TGTGCCAGCAGTTTGACCACAGGGACTAATGAAAAACTGTTTTTT. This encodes CASSLTTGTNEKLFF.

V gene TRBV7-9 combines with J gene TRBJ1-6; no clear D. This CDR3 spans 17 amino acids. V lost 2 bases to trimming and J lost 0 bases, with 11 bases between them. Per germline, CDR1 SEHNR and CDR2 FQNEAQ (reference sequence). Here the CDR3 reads CASSLSLLSSYNSPLHF. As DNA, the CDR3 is TGTGCCAGCAGCTTAAGCTTGCTGAGCTCCTATAATTCACCCCTCCACTTT.

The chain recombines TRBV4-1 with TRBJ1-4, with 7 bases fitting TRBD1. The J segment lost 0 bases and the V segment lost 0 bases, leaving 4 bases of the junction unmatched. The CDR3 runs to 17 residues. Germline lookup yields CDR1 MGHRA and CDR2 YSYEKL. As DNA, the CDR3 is TGCGCCAGCAGCCAAGACCTAGGACAGGCAACTAATGAAAAACTGTTTTTT. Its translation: CASSQDLGQATNEKLFF.

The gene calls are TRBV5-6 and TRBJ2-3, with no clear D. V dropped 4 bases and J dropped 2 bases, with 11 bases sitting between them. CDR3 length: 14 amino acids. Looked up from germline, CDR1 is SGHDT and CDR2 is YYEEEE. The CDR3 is CASSSLTYTDTQYF. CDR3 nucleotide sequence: TGTGCCAGCAGCAGCTTAACGTACACAGATACGCAGTATTTT.

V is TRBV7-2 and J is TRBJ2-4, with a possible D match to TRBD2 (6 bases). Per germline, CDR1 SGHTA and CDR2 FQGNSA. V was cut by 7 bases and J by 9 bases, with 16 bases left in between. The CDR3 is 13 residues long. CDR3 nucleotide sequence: TGTGCCAGCACCCAGCTGAACGGGGGCATTCAGTACTTC. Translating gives CASTQLNGGIQYF.

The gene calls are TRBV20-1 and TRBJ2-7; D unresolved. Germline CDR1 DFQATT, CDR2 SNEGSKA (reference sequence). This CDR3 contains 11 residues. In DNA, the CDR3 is TGCAGCCGCAGGTCGTGCTACGAGCAGTACTTC. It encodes CSRRSCYEQYF.

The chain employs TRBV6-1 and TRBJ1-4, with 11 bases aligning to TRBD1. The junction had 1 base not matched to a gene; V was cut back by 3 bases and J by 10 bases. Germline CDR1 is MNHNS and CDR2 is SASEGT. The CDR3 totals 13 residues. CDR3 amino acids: CASSEGQGGKLFF. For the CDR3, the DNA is TGTGCCAGCAGTGAGGGACAGGGGGGAAAACTGTTTTTT.

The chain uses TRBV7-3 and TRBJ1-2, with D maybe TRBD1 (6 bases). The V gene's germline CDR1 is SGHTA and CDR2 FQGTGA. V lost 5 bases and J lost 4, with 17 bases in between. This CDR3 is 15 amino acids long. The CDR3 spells CASSTLVRGGYGYTF. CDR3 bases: TGTGCCAGCAGCACGCTCGTCAGGGGTGGCTATGGCTACACCTTC.

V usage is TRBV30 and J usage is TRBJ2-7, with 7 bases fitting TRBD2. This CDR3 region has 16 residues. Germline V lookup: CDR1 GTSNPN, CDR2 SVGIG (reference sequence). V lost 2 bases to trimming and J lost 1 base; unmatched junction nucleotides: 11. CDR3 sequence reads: CAWSPIAGGGSYEQYF. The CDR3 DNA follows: TGTGCCTGGAGTCCCATCGCCGGCGGGGGATCCTACGAGCAGTACTTC.

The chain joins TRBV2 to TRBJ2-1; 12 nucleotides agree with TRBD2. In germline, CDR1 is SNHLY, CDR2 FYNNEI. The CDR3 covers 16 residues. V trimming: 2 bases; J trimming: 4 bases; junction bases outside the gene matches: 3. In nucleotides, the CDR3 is TGTGCCAGCAGTGAATTACTAGCGGGGGGATACAATGAGCAGTTCTTC. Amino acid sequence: CASSELLAGGYNEQFF.

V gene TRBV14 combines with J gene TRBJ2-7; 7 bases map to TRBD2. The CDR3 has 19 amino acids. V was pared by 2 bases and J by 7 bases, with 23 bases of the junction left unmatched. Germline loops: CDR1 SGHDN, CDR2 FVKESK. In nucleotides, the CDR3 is TGTGCCAGCAGCCAAAAGAGGCCGGGGTGGGAGGGTCGGCCATCTGAGCAGTACTTC. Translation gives CASSQKRPGWEGRPSEQYF. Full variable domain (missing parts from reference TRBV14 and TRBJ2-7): EAGVTQFPSHSVIEKGQTVTLRCDPISGHDNLYWYRRVMGKEIKFLLHFVKESKQDESGMPNNRFLAERTGGTYSTLKVQPAELEDSGVYFCASSQKRPGWEGRPSEQYFGPGTRLTVT.

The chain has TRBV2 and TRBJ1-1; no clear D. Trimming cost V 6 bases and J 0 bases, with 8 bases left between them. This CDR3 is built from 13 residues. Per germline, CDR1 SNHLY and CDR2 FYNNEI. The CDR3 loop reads CASRRVMNTEAFF. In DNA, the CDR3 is TGTGCCAGCAGGCGGGTTATGAACACTGAAGCTTTCTTT.

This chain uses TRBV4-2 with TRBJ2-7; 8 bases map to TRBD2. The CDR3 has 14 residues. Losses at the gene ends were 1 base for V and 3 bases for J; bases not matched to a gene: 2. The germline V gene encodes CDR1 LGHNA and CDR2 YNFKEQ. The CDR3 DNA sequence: TGTGCCAGCAGCCAAGGGGCGGGGGGCTACGAGCAGTACTTC. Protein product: CASSQGAGGYEQYF.

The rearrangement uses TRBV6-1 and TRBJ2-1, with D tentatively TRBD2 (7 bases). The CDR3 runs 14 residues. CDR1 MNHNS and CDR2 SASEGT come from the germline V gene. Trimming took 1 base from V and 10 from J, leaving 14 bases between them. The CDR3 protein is CASSEEGGAQEQFF. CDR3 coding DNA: TGTGCCAGCAGTGAAGAGGGGGGGGCCCAAGAGCAGTTCTTC.

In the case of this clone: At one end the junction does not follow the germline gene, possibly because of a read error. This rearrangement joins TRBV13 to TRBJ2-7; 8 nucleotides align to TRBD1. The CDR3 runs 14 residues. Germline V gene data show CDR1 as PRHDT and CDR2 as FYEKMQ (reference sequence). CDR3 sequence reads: CASSLGQGAYEQYF. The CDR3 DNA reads TGTGCCAGCAGCCTAGGACAGGGTGCGTACGAGCAGTACTTC.